Given below is one T cell receptor beta chain in context. These data are taken from a study of patients and donors after allogeneic stem cell transplantation. TCRdb re-called the RT-PCR reads through MiXCR, storing one row per CDR3 protein. The table has 110,000 or so distinct CDR3 sequences, 35% seen once; the top ten hold around 30%. This TCR was sampled from a human donor who was either an allogeneic HSCT recipient or a stem cell or donor lymphocyte infusion donor (not recorded which). It is not recorded whose cells these are; they may come from a transplant donor. The sequencing input was blood, either unsorted or a sorted T cell fraction (not recorded which).

The CDR3 reads CASSQDPWGEKLFF. As DNA, the CDR3 is TGTGCCAGCAGCCAAGATCCCTGGGGTGAAAAACTGTTTTTT. The chain joins TRBV4-2 to TRBJ1-4; D not resolved. Germline values: CDR1 LGHNA, CDR2 YNFKEQ. V was pared by 0 bases and J by 7 bases, with 9 bases between. The CDR3 has 14 residues.